The 14 T cell receptor beta chains below come from one sample, sequenced in a study of neoadjuvant anti-PD-1 for oral cavity cancer. Here immunoSEQ multiplex PCR was the method, and the copy in TCRdb shows in-frame clones only, minus some. Here the sample spans 55,000 to 75,000 clones, 85% to 90% being singletons. The time point denotes: after neoadjuvant nivolumab, at surgical resection. Sequenced here: PBMCs, sampled after nivolumab (anti-PD-1) treatment. These receptor sequences come from a person aged 40 to 85 with oral cavity squamous cell carcinoma.

The chain couples TRBV5-1 to TRBJ1-3; 7 nucleotides match TRBD1. Germline V lookup: CDR1 SGHRS, CDR2 YFSETQ. J lost 0 bases, V lost 4 bases, and 7 bases had no gene match. The CDR3 has 16 residues. The CDR3 protein is CASSTDRSSSGNTIYF. As DNA, the CDR3 is TGCGCCAGCAGCACGGACAGGTCGAGCTCTGGAAACACCATATATTTT.

This chain joins TRBV30 and TRBJ2-3; D remains unclear. In germline, CDR1 is GTSNPN, CDR2 SVGIG (reference sequence). Trimming cost V 4 bases and J 6 bases, with 11 bases left between them. The CDR3 runs to 12 residues. CDR3 bases: TGTGCCTGGAACTACCTCCTCGATACGCAGTATTTT. Its translation is CAWNYLLDTQYF. Together with reference TRBV30 and TRBJ2-3, the CDR3 gives the full variable domain: SQTIHQWPATLVQPVGSPLSLECTVEGTSNPNLYWYRQAAGRGLQLLFYSVGIGQISSEVPQNLSASRPQDRQFILSSKKLLLSDSGFYLCAWNYLLDTQYFGPGTRLTVL.

The rearrangement links TRBV30 to TRBJ1-1; 7 bases are shared with TRBD1. The CDR3 sequence is 14 residues long. The germline V gene encodes CDR1 GTSNPN and CDR2 SVGIG (reference sequence). The V and J ends lost 8 bases and 0 bases, in that order; junction bases with no gene match: 9. The CDR3 DNA reads TGTGCCGCATACGGGGGACAGTTGAACACTGAAGCTTTCTTT. As protein: CAAYGGQLNTEAFF.

This clone was recorded once. This sequence joins TRBV7-9 and TRBJ1-1; 8 bases fit TRBD1. Germline V gives CDR1 SEHNR, CDR2 FQNEAQ (reference sequence). With 8 bases clipped from V and 7 bases from J, the junction kept 12 bases outside the gene matches. The CDR3 has 14 amino acids. The CDR3 loop is CASLLSGGGSEAFF. The DNA of the CDR3 is TGTGCCAGCTTACTATCAGGGGGCGGGAGTGAAGCTTTCTTT.

V and J are TRBV4-2 and TRBJ2-7; no clear D gene. Trimming took 4 bases from V and 2 from J, leaving 12 bases between them. The CDR3 contains 14 residues. Germline-derived CDR1 and CDR2 are LGHNA and YNFKEQ. The CDR3 DNA reads as TGTGCCAGCAGCCTCCGACCTGGGGCCTACGAGCAGTACTTC. Encoded protein: CASSLRPGAYEQYF.

The DNA of the CDR3 is TGTGCCAGCAGCCCCCCGGGGAGGGTTAGTGAAAAACTGTTTTTT. Its translation: CASSPPGRVSEKLFF. The V call is TRBV7-9, the J call TRBJ1-4, with D unresolved. Germline CDR1 and CDR2: SEHNR and FQNEAQ (reference sequence). V lost 5 bases, J lost 7 bases, and 17 bases lay in between. The CDR3 runs 15 residues.

Only one count was recorded for this clone. This chain links TRBV6-5 with TRBJ1-2; 7 nucleotides align to TRBD1. The CDR3 is made up of 14 amino acids. The J segment lost 3 bases and the V segment lost 6 bases, leaving 7 bases of the junction unmatched. Germline V gene sequence: CDR1 MNHEY, CDR2 SVGAGI. The CDR3 protein is CASRKTGTDYGYTF. In DNA form, the CDR3 reads TGTGCCAGCAGAAAAACCGGGACAGACTATGGCTACACCTTC.

This rearrangement joins TRBV5-6 to TRBJ1-1; possibly TRBD1 for D (6 bases). V gave up 7 bases and J gave up 0 bases, with 16 bases separating them. The length of the CDR3 is 15 residues. Germline CDR1 and CDR2: SGHDT and YYEEEE. CDR3 sequence: CASQGGTYLNTEAFF. CDR3 nucleotide sequence: TGTGCCAGCCAAGGGGGGACGTACCTGAACACTGAAGCTTTCTTT.

V gene TRBV30 combines with J gene TRBJ2-3; 11 nucleotides line up with TRBD2. The germline V gene has CDR1 GTSNPN and CDR2 SVGIG (reference sequence). The CDR3 sequence is 15 residues long. V was clipped by 2 bases and J by 6 bases; unmatched bases: 7. CDR3 sequence reads: CAWSRTSGSGDTQYF. The CDR3 DNA follows: TGTGCCTGGAGTAGAACTAGCGGGAGTGGGGATACGCAGTATTTT. Together with reference TRBV30 and TRBJ2-3, the CDR3 gives the full variable domain: SQTIHQWPATLVQPVGSPLSLECTVEGTSNPNLYWYRQAAGRGLQLLFYSVGIGQISSEVPQNLSASRPQDRQFILSSKKLLLSDSGFYLCAWSRTSGSGDTQYFGPGTRLTVL.

The chain employs TRBV13 and TRBJ2-7; 8 nucleotides match TRBD2. CDR3 length equals 14 residues. Germline V CDR1 and CDR2: PRHDT, FYEKMQ (reference sequence). With V trimmed by 5 bases and J by 4 bases, 7 bases remained unmatched. CDR3 region: CASSPRGGEYEQYF. In DNA, the CDR3 is TGTGCCAGCAGCCCCCGGGGGGGAGAGTACGAGCAGTACTTC.

This chain links TRBV19 with TRBJ1-1, with D perhaps TRBD1 (5 bases). The CDR3 totals 13 residues. Germline V gives CDR1 LNHDA, CDR2 SQIVND (reference sequence). V was trimmed by 6 bases and J by 0 bases, leaving 8 bases between them. The CDR3 loop reads CASRQVMNTEAFF. The CDR3 DNA reads TGTGCCAGTAGACAGGTTATGAACACTGAAGCTTTCTTT.

The chain recombines TRBV6-5 with TRBJ2-2; the D is unclear. V shed 7 bases and J shed 6 bases, with 6 bases lying between them. Germline V gives CDR1 MNHEY, CDR2 SVGAGI. This CDR3 is 11 amino acids long. The CDR3 here is CASKYAGELFF. The CDR3 DNA is TGTGCCAGCAAATACGCCGGGGAGCTGTTTTTT.

This sequence joins TRBV11-2 and TRBJ1-2, with D unclear. The length of the CDR3 is 12 residues. Germline V CDR1 and CDR2: SGHAT, FQNNGV. V lost 0 bases and J 6 bases, leaving 5 bases between the germline ends. This chain's CDR3 is CASSLEGNGYTF. The DNA for the CDR3 is TGTGCCAGCAGCTTAGAGGGGAATGGCTACACCTTC.

This chain joins TRBV28 and TRBJ2-5, with 10 bases lining up with TRBD2. The germline gives CDR1 MDHEN, CDR2 SYDVKM. Trimming removed 3 bases from V and 5 bases from J; junction bases left unmatched: 6. The CDR3 runs 15 residues. In DNA, the CDR3 is TGTGCCAGCAGTTTTAAGCGGGAGGGATTGGAGACCCAGTACTTC. Translation gives CASSFKREGLETQYF.